A selection of T cell receptor beta chains follows, all from one sample in a study of shared clonotypes between healthy human individuals. Some clones are missing from TCRdb's copy, which holds only in-frame ones; the method was immunoSEQ multiplex PCR. The sample includes about 2.1 million clones, approximately 94% of them seen just once. Sequenced input: naive CD8+ T cells from PBMCs. These receptors were obtained from a man between 18 and 29 years old in good health. Some clones in this sample may be carry-over from other donors' samples. Each CDR3 is given with its conserved first and last residue. Fields, in order: V gene, J gene, CDR3 protein.

>TRBV7-9|TRBJ2-5
CASSQNLRAGGETQYF
>TRBV4-3|TRBJ2-1
CASSPSGTTSYNEQFF
>TRBV5-4|TRBJ2-4
CASSIPGQVEEYF
>TRBV9|TRBJ1-1
CASSPQGFPTEAFF
>TRBV15|TRBJ1-5
CATSRGRGHNQPQHF
>TRBV28|TRBJ1-1
CASSFATLQGRGTEAFF
>TRBV9|TRBJ2-1
CASSALAPSSYNEQFF
>TRBV5-1|TRBJ2-7
CASSAAGTGDSYEQYF
>TRBV28|TRBJ2-7
CASSKAPTGEGSYEQYF
>TRBV27|TRBJ2-2
CASSLAPEGTGELFF
>TRBV20-1|TRBJ1-3
CSAPAGNTIYF
>TRBV5-5|TRBJ1-5
CASSFTANQPQHF
>TRBV9|TRBJ1-1
CASSVVASMNTEAFF
>TRBV4-1|TRBJ2-7
CASSQENRGSEQYF
>TRBV28|TRBJ2-1
CASSTNSLRTSSYNEQFF
>TRBV2|TRBJ1-2
CASSEGTLYGYTF
>TRBV27|TRBJ2-3
CASRPEVGGSTQYF
>TRBV6-6|TRBJ1-6
CASSYRDNNSPLHF
>TRBV30|TRBJ2-7
CAYRDRGPYEQYF
>TRBV10-3|TRBJ1-1
CAISESRPVGFLNTEAFF